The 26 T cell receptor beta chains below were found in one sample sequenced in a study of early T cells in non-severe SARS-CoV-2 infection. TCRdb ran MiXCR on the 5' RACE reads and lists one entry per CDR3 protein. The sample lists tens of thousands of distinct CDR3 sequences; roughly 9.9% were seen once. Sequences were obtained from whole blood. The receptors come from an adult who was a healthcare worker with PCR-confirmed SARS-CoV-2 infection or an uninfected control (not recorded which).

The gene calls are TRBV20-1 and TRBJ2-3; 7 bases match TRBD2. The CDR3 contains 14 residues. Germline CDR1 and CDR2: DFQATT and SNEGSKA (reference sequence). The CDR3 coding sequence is TGCGGGCTGAGTGGACGGGGGGGCACAGATACGCAGTATTTT. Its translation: CGLSGRGGTDTQYF.

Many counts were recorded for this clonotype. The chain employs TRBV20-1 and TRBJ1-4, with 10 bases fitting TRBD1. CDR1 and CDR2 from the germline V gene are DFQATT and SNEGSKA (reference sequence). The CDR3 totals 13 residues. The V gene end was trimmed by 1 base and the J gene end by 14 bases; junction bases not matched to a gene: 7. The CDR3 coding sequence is TGCAGTGCTAGAGGGGACAGGGGTCCTTTTCTGTTTTTT. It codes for CSARGDRGPFLFF.

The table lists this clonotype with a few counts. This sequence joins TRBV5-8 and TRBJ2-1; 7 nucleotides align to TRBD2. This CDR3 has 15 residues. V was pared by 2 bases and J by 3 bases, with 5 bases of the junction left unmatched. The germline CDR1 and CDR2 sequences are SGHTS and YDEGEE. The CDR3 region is CASSFSGVYYNEQFF. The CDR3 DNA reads TGTGCCAGCAGCTTCAGCGGGGTGTACTACAATGAGCAGTTCTTC.

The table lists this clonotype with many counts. CDR3 sequence (DNA): TGTGCCAGCAGCTTCGACAGATACACTGAAGCTTTCTTT. It translates to CASSFDRYTEAFF. The chain links TRBV7-2 to TRBJ1-1; possibly TRBD1 for D (5 bases). Germline CDR1 reads SGHTA; CDR2 reads FQGNSA. This CDR3 region has 13 residues. Trimming removed 3 bases at V and 3 bases at J, with 8 bases between.

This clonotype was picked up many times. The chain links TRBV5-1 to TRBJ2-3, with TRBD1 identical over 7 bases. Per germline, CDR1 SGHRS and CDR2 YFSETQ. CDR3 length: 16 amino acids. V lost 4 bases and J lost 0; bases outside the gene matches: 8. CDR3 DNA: TGCGCCAGCAGCCGCAACCAACAGGGGAGCACAGATACGCAGTATTTT. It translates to CASSRNQQGSTDTQYF.

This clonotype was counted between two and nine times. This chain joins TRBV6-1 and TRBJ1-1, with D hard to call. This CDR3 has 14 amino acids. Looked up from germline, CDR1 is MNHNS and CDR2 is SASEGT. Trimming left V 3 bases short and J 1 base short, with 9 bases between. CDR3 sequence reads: CASSERPENTEAFF. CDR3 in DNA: TGTGCCAGCAGTGAGCGGCCAGAGAACACTGAAGCTTTCTTT.

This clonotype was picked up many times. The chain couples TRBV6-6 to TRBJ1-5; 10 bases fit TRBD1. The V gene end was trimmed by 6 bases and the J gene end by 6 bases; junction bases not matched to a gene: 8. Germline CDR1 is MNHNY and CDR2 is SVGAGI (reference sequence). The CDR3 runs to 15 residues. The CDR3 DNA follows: TGTGCCAGCAGCCCAGGGACAGGGGTAAGTCAGCCCCAGCATTTT. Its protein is CASSPGTGVSQPQHF.

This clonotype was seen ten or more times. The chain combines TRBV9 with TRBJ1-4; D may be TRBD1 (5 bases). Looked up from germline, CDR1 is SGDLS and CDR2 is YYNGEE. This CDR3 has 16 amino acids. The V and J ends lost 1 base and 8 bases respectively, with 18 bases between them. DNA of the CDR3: TGTGCCAGCAGCGTATCGGTTTTAAGGGGAGAGGAAAAACTGTTTTTT. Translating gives CASSVSVLRGEEKLFF.

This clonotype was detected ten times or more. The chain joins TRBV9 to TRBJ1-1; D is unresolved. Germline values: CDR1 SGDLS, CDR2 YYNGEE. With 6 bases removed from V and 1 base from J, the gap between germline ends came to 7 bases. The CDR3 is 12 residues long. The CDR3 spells CASKSANTEAFF. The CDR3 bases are TGTGCCAGCAAATCGGCGAACACTGAAGCTTTCTTT.

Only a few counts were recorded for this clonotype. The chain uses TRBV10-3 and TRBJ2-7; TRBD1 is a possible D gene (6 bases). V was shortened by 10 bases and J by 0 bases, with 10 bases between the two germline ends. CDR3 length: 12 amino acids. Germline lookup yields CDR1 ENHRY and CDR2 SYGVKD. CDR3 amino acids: CATRDTSYEQYF. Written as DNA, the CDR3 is TGTGCCACCCGGGACACCTCCTACGAGCAGTACTTC.

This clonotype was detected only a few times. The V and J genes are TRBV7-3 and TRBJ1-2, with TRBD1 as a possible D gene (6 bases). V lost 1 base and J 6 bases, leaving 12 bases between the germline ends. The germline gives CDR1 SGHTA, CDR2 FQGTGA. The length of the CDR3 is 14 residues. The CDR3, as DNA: TGTGCCAGCAGCTTAAGTGCAGGGGACGATGGCTACACCTTC. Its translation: CASSLSAGDDGYTF.

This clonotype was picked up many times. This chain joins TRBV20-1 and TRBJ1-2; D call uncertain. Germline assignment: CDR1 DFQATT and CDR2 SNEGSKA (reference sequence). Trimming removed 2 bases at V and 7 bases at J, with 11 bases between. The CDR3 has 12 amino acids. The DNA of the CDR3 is TGCAGTGCTAGAAAACACCCTACTGGCTACACCTTC. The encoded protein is CSARKHPTGYTF.

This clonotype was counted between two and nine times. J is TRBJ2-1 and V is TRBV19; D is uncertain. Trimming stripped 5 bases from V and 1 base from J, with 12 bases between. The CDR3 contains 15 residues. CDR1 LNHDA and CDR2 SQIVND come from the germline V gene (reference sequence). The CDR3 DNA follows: TGTGCCAGTAGTGCCTACTACGGTTCCTACAATGAGCAGTTCTTC. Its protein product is CASSAYYGSYNEQFF. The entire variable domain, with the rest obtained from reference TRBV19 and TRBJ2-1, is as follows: DGGITQSPKYLFRKEGQNVTLSCEQNLNHDAMYWYRQDPGQGLRLIYYSQIVNDFQKGDIAEGYSVSREKKESFPLTVTSAQKNPTAFYLCASSAYYGSYNEQFFGPGTRLTVL.

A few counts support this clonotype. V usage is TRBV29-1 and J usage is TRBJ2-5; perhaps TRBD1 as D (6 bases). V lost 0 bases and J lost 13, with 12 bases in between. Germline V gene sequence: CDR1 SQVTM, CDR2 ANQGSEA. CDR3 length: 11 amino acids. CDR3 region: CSVEDGGRSYF. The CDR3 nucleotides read TGCAGCGTTGAAGATGGGGGCAGGTCGTACTTC.

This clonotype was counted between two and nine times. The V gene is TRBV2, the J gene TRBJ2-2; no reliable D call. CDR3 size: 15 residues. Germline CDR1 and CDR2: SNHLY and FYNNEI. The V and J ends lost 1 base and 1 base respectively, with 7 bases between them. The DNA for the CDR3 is TGTGCCAGCAGTGAAGTATCAATGAACACCGGGGAGCTGTTTTTT. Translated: CASSEVSMNTGELFF. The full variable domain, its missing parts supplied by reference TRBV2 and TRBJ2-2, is EPEVTQTPSHQVTQMGQEVILRCVPISNHLYFYWYRQILGQKVEFLVSFYNNEISEKSEIFDDQFSVERPDGSNFTLKIRSTKLEDSAMYFCASSEVSMNTGELFFGEGSRLTVL.

CDR3 sequence: CASSPDPTGEVNTEAFF. In DNA, the CDR3 is TGTGCCAGCTCACCAGATCCGACAGGAGAGGTGAACACTGAAGCTTTCTTT. The chain combines TRBV18 with TRBJ1-1; a weak D match, TRBD1 (6 bases). CDR1 is KGHSH and CDR2 is LQKENI in the germline V gene. V was trimmed by 2 bases and J by 0 bases, leaving 16 bases between them. The CDR3 spans 17 residues.

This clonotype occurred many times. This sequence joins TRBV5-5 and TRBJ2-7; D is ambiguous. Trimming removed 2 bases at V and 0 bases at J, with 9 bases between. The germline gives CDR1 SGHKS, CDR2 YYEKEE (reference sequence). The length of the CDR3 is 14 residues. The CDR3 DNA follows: TGTGCCAGCAGCTTTGGGTGGAGCTCCTACGAGCAGTACTTC. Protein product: CASSFGWSSYEQYF. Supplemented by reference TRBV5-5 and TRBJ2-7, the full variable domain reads DAGVTQSPTHLIKTRGQQVTLRCSPISGHKSVSWYQQVLGQGPQFIFQYYEKEERGRGNFPDRFSARQFPNYSSELNVNALLLGDSALYLCASSFGWSSYEQYFGPGTRLTVT.

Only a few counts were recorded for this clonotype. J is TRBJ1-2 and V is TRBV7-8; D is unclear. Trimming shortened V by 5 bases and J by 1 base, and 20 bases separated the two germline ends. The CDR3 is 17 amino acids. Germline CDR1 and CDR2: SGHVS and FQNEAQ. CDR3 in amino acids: CASSPPNTAPHNYGYTF. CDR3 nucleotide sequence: TGTGCCAGCAGCCCCCCCAACACGGCCCCCCATAACTATGGCTACACCTTC. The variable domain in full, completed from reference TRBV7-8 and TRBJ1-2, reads GAGVSQSPRYKVAKRGQDVALRCDPISGHVSLFWYQQALGQGPEFLTYFQNEAQLDKSGLPSDRFFAERPEGSVSTLKIQRTQQEDSAVYLCASSPPNTAPHNYGYTFGSGTRLTVV.

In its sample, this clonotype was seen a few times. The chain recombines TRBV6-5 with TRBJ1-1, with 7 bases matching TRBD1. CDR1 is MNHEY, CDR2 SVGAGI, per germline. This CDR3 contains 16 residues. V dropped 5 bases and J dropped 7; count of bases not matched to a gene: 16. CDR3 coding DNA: TGTGCCAGCAGTCACAACAGGGGCCTGGGCTTAAATGAAGCTTTCTTT. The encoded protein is CASSHNRGLGLNEAFF.

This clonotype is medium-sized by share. The CDR3 DNA follows: TGTGCCAGCCGGGACAGGGCTTTCAATCAGCCCCAGCATTTT. Protein sequence: CASRDRAFNQPQHF. The rearrangement links TRBV12-3 or TRBV12-4 to TRBJ1-5; 9 bases align to TRBD1. The CDR3 sequence is 14 residues long. J gave up 3 bases and V 8 bases, and 5 bases lay outside the gene matches.

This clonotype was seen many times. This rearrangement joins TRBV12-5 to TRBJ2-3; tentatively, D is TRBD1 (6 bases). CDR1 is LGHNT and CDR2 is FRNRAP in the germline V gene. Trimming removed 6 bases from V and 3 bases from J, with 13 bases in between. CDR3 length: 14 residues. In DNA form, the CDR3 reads TGTGCTAGTGGGAGACAGGCCCCAACAGATACGCAGTATTTT. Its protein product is CASGRQAPTDTQYF.

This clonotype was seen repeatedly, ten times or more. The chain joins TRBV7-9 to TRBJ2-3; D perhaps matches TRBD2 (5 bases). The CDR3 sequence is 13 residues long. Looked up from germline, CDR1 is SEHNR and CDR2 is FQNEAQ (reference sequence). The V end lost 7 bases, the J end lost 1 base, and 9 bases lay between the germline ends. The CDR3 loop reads CASNWGGTDTQYF. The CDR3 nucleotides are TGTGCCAGCAATTGGGGAGGCACAGATACGCAGTATTTT.

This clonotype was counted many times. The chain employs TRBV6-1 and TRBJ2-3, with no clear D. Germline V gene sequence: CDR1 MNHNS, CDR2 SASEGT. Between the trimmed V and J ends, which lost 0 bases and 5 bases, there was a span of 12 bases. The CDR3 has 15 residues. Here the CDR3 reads CASSEASLYRDTQYF. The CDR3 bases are TGTGCCAGCAGTGAAGCAAGCCTCTACAGAGATACGCAGTATTTT.

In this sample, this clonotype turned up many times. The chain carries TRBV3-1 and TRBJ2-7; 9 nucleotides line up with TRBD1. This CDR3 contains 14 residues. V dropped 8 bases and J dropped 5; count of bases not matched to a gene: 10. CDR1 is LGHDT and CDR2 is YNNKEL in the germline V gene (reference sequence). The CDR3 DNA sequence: TGTGCCAGCGCGCACCGGGACAGGGTGAACGAGCAGTACTTC. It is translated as CASAHRDRVNEQYF.

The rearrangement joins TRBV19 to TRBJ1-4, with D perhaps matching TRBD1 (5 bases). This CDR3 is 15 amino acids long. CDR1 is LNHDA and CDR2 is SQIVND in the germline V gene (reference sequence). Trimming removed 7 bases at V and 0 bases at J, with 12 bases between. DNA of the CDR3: TGTGCCAGTACCTCATACAGGTCAACTAATGAAAAACTGTTTTTT. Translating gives CASTSYRSTNEKLFF.

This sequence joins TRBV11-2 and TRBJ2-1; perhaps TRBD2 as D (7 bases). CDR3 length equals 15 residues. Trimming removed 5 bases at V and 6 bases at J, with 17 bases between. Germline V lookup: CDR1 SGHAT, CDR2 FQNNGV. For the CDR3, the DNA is TGTGCCAGCAGCCCTGGGGGGGGGCAGGTCAATGAGCAGTTCTTC. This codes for CASSPGGGQVNEQFF.